This TCR beta chain was sequenced during a study of blood T cell repertoires in COVID-19. Study overall: The United States, Italy and Spain provided the acute and convalescent COVID-19 samples.

V lost 2 bases and J lost 6, with 15 bases in between. This CDR3 contains 15 residues. Germline V gives CDR1 WSHSY, CDR2 SAAADI. In the original analysis: Estimation of nucleated cell counts was performed using reference gene primer amplification. Sequencing was performed with immunoSEQ multiplex PCR; in TCRdb, only in-frame clones are kept and a portion is missing. V, J and clone size are those of that table, while D and trimming were read from the DNA. The sample consists of roughly 250,000 clones, approximately 86% of them appearing once. The chain has TRBV10-2 and TRBJ2-3, with D perhaps TRBD1 (6 bases). This clonotype originated in a man aged 35 to 55 who had recovered from COVID-19. Input material: peripheral blood. CDR3 nucleotides: TGCGCCAGCAGTGAGGGCAGGGGTTTGATCGATACGCAGTATTTT. Translation gives CASSEGRGLIDTQYF.